A single sample gave rise to the 7 T cell receptor beta chains below, sequenced in a study of T cell repertoires in cytomegalovirus infection. One entry per CDR3 protein results from TCRdb running MiXCR on the reads. The table has about 330,000 distinct CDR3 sequences, roughly 9.5% seen once. The sample taken for sequencing was PBMCs. These receptors all stem from a human donor in good health (CMV status not recorded). Some clones in this sample may be carry-over from other donors' samples.

This clonotype came up many times. The chain combines TRBV7-2 with TRBJ2-7, with D possibly matching TRBD1 (6 bases). Between the trimmed V and J ends, which lost 4 bases and 4 bases, there was a span of 11 bases. CDR1 is SGHTA, CDR2 FQGNSA, per germline. The length of the CDR3 is 13 residues. In DNA, the CDR3 is TGTGCCAGCAGCTATCTTAGGGGGTACGAGCAGTACTTC. Protein product: CASSYLRGYEQYF.

V and J are TRBV19 and TRBJ1-2; D is unresolved. This CDR3 has 12 amino acids. Trimming removed 8 bases at V and 0 bases at J, with 7 bases between. In germline, CDR1 is LNHDA, CDR2 SQIVND (reference sequence). Written as DNA, the CDR3 is TGTGCCAGTGTCAAGACTAACTATGGCTACACCTTC. Translated, it gives CASVKTNYGYTF.

In its sample, this clonotype was seen many times. The V call is TRBV6-2 or TRBV6-3, the J call TRBJ1-4; D possibly corresponds to TRBD1 (5 bases). CDR3 size: 14 residues. Trimming cost V 5 bases and J 5 bases, with 12 bases left between them. The germline gives CDR1 MNHEY, CDR2 SVGEGT. The CDR3 bases are TGTGCCAGCAGTGAACAGGACGGAAATGAAAAACTGTTTTTT. Protein: CASSEQDGNEKLFF.

This clonotype was found many times. This chain connects TRBV2 to TRBJ2-1, with TRBD2 identical over 15 bases. The CDR3 consists of 17 residues. Germline assignment: CDR1 SNHLY and CDR2 FYNNEI. Unmatched junction bases numbered 4, after V lost 6 bases and J lost 1 base. DNA of the CDR3: TGTGCCAGCAGGGAGGGACTAGCGGGGGGTTCCTACAATGAGCAGTTCTTC. It codes for CASREGLAGGSYNEQFF.

This clonotype was seen only a few times. The chain is built from TRBV24-1 and TRBJ2-1, with D perhaps matching TRBD1 (8 bases). This CDR3 comprises 15 residues. Germline values: CDR1 KGHDR, CDR2 SFDVKD. Trimming stripped 3 bases from V and 6 bases from J, with 14 bases between. The DNA for the CDR3 is TGTGCCACCAGTGATCGGACAGGGAGGGTCAATGAGCAGTTCTTC. It specifies CATSDRTGRVNEQFF.

This clonotype was seen many times. V and J are TRBV7-2 and TRBJ2-5; D is tentatively TRBD1 or TRBD2 (5 bases each). This CDR3 spans 14 amino acids. V lost 1 base and J lost 2, with 8 bases in between. The germline gives CDR1 SGHTA, CDR2 FQGNSA. CDR3 loop: CASSLGWGQETQYF. The DNA of the CDR3 is TGTGCCAGCAGCTTAGGTTGGGGGCAAGAGACCCAGTACTTC. Variable domain in full (rest from reference TRBV7-2 and TRBJ2-5): GAGVSQSPSNKVTEKGKDVELRCDPISGHTALYWYRQSLGQGLEFLIYFQGNSAPDKSGLPSDRFSAERTGGSVSTLTIQRTQQEDSAVYLCASSLGWGQETQYFGPGTRLLVL.

This clonotype was counted at least ten times. The rearrangement joins TRBV7-2 to TRBJ2-4, with D unresolved. Germline CDR1 and CDR2: SGHTA and FQGNSA. CDR3 length equals 17 residues. Deletions cut 1 base from V and 0 bases from J, with 13 bases between. CDR3 in DNA: TGTGCCAGCAGCTTAGAAACGGATTACCTAGCCAAAAACATTCAGTACTTC. Its protein product is CASSLETDYLAKNIQYF. Using reference TRBV7-2 and TRBJ2-4 for the parts outside the CDR3, the full variable domain is GAGVSQSPSNKVTEKGKDVELRCDPISGHTALYWYRQSLGQGLEFLIYFQGNSAPDKSGLPSDRFSAERTGGSVSTLTIQRTQQEDSAVYLCASSLETDYLAKNIQYFGAGTRLSVL.